A single T cell receptor beta chain is shown here with its context. The antigen is not known. This sample is drawn from a study of T cell responses to AZD1222 COVID-19 vaccine. CDR3 length: 14 amino acids. Trimming took 6 bases from V and 1 from J, leaving 11 bases between them. Germline values: CDR1 SGHDT, CDR2 YYEEEE. Method: immunoSEQ multiplex PCR; TCRdb's copy keeps in-frame clones and lacks some. This sample has some 150,000 clones, with roughly 90% found just once. Study-wide findings and caveats: Spike was spanned by vaccine-associated CD4 TCRs, with dominance at 160-218 and 743-854. Donors were mostly white British, more females; clonal diversity possibly underestimated. Nearly half of unique spike-specific TCRs reportedly avoided B.1.351 and B.1.1.7 mutated regions. The breadth and depth of Spike-specific TCRs increased once two AZD1222 doses had been given.

The specimen was peripheral blood, collected on day 0 of AZD1222 vaccination. The rearrangement links TRBV5-6 to TRBJ1-5, with D hard to call. The receptor was derived from an adult in good health. The DNA for the CDR3 is TGTGCCAGCACACGACTGATGAGCAATCAGCCCCAGCATTTT. Residues: CASTRLMSNQPQHF. Drawing the rest from reference TRBV5-6 and TRBJ1-5, the complete variable domain is DAGVTQSPTHLIKTRGQQVTLRCSPKSGHDTVSWYQQALGQGPQFIFQYYEEEERQRGNFPDRFSGHQFPNYSSELNVNALLLGDSALYLCASTRLMSNQPQHFGDGTRLSIL.